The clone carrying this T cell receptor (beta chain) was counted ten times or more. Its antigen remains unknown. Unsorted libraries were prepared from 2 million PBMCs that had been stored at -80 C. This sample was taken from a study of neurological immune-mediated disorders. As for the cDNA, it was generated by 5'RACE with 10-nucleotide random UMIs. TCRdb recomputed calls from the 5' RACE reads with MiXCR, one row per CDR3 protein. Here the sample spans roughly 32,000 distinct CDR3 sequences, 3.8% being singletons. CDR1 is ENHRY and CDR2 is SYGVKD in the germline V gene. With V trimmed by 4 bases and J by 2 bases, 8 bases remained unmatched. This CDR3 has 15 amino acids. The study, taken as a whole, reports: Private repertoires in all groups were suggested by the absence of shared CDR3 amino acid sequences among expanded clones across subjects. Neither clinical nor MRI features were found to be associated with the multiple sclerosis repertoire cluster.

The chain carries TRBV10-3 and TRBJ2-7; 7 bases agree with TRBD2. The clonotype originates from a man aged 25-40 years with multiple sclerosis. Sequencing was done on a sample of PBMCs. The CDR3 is CAISGGLLGTYEQYF. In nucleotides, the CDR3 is TGTGCCATCAGTGGGGGACTACTGGGGACCTACGAGCAGTACTTC.